The rows below give T cell receptor beta chains drawn from one sample of a study of T-cell reconstitution after alpha-beta-depleted transplantation in children. One entry per CDR3 protein, called by TCRdb with MiXCR from the PCR reads. Here the sample spans approximately 110,000 distinct CDR3 sequences, 10% being singletons. Sequenced material: PBMCs, taken before TCRalphabeta/CD19-depleted stem cell transplant. The receptors stem from a boy aged 2 to 10 with acute lymphoblastic leukemia, due to receive a stem cell transplant. The conserved cysteine and the conserved F or W are not part of the CDR3 here. A D gene is named only where the DNA matches it firmly.

D: TRBD2
V: TRBV5-1
J: TRBJ2-3
CDR3: ASSLWEAGSTDTQY

D: NA
V: TRBV14
J: TRBJ2-7
CDR3: ASSQQTYEQY

D: TRBD2
V: TRBV3-1
J: TRBJ2-7
CDR3: ASSPSGWDYEQY

D: NA
V: TRBV4-2
J: TRBJ2-7
CDR3: ASSQDRDIYEQY

D: NA
V: TRBV5-1
J: TRBJ1-1
CDR3: ASSYNRQGGTEAF

D: NA
V: TRBV5-6
J: TRBJ2-1
CDR3: GSSAQGLAWMNEQF

D: NA
V: TRBV18
J: TRBJ2-7
CDR3: ASSPMQVVGYEQY

D: TRBD1
V: TRBV7-9
J: TRBJ2-5
CDR3: ASSRTGLQETQY

D: TRBD1
V: TRBV20-1
J: TRBJ1-4
CDR3: SAPTGGTTNEKLF

D: NA
V: TRBV12-3/TRBV12-4
J: TRBJ2-5
CDR3: ASKKGSAQY

D: NA
V: TRBV20-1
J: TRBJ2-3
CDR3: SALLRQGGADTQY

D: NA
V: TRBV28
J: TRBJ2-7
CDR3: ASSSPGQGSSEQY

D: NA
V: TRBV5-1
J: TRBJ1-5
CDR3: ASSPRAGLGQPQH

D: NA
V: TRBV6-5
J: TRBJ1-2
CDR3: ASSSPPNYGYT

D: NA
V: TRBV6-6
J: TRBJ2-7
CDR3: ASSYSEASEQY

D: TRBD2
V: TRBV5-1
J: TRBJ2-1
CDR3: ASSLLPRLAGGTTIYNEQF

D: NA
V: TRBV25-1
J: TRBJ2-2
CDR3: ASSEAVGTGELF

D: TRBD1
V: TRBV5-1
J: TRBJ1-2
CDR3: ASSLVGTGGALDGYT

D: TRBD1
V: TRBV5-8
J: TRBJ1-2
CDR3: ASSVQGGRRGYT

D: NA
V: TRBV2
J: TRBJ2-3
CDR3: AMASGDTQY

D: NA
V: TRBV20-1
J: TRBJ2-2
CDR3: SARDRPLGPTGGELF

D: NA
V: TRBV12-3/TRBV12-4
J: TRBJ2-7
CDR3: ASSLFDSSYEQY

D: NA
V: TRBV5-4
J: TRBJ2-1
CDR3: ASSLRTWLRNEQF

D: TRBD2
V: TRBV4-1
J: TRBJ2-1
CDR3: ASSQRSWTGSGSRYEQF

D: NA
V: TRBV12-3/TRBV12-4
J: TRBJ2-2
CDR3: ASRPGQFANTGELF

D: NA
V: TRBV7-9
J: TRBJ1-2
CDR3: ASSLDSYGYT

D: TRBD2
V: TRBV7-8
J: TRBJ2-6
CDR3: ASSSPGLAGDTGANVLT

D: TRBD1
V: TRBV19
J: TRBJ1-5
CDR3: ASTTGVGQPQH

D: TRBD1
V: TRBV28
J: TRBJ2-7
CDR3: ASSLPGTGSSYEQY

D: NA
V: TRBV3-1
J: TRBJ1-5
CDR3: ASCPRFSGAMLHQPQH

D: NA
V: TRBV20-1
J: TRBJ1-1
CDR3: SASPRLMNTEAF

D: NA
V: TRBV5-1
J: TRBJ2-3
CDR3: ASSLGSGPRGTDTQY

D: NA
V: TRBV6-5
J: TRBJ2-7
CDR3: ASSYAGHEQY

D: NA
V: TRBV6-5
J: TRBJ1-1
CDR3: ASRLSLRTLNTEAF

D: TRBD2
V: TRBV19
J: TRBJ2-7
CDR3: ASSISGTSGDEQY

D: NA
V: TRBV3-1
J: TRBJ2-7
CDR3: ASSRDQAYEQY

D: NA
V: TRBV10-3
J: TRBJ1-5
CDR3: AISEGQGISPQH

D: NA
V: TRBV7-8
J: TRBJ2-3
CDR3: ASSLFADTQY

D: TRBD2
V: TRBV5-1
J: TRBJ2-5
CDR3: ASSGAGEGETQY

D: NA
V: TRBV18
J: TRBJ2-3
CDR3: ASSLDLGPML

D: TRBD1
V: TRBV28
J: TRBJ2-7
CDR3: ASSLTGTGVGEQY

D: NA
V: TRBV5-1
J: TRBJ2-7
CDR3: ASSLAESYEQY

D: NA
V: TRBV7-9
J: TRBJ2-7
CDR3: ASSRSSGGGDEQY

D: NA
V: TRBV18
J: TRBJ2-7
CDR3: ASTTGPGRSYEQY